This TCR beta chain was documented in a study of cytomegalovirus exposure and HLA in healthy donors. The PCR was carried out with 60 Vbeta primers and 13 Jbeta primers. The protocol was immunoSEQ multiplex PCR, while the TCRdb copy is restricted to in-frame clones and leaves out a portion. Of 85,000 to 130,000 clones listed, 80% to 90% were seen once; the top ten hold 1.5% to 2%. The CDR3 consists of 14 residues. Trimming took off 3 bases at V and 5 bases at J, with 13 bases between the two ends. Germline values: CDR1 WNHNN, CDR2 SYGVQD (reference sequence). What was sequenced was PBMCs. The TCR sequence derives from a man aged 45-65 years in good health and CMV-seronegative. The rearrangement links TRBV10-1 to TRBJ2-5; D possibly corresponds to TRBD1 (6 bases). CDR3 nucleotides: TGCGCCAGCAGTGAAACAGGGACGAGCGAGACCCAGTACTTC. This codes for CASSETGTSETQYF.